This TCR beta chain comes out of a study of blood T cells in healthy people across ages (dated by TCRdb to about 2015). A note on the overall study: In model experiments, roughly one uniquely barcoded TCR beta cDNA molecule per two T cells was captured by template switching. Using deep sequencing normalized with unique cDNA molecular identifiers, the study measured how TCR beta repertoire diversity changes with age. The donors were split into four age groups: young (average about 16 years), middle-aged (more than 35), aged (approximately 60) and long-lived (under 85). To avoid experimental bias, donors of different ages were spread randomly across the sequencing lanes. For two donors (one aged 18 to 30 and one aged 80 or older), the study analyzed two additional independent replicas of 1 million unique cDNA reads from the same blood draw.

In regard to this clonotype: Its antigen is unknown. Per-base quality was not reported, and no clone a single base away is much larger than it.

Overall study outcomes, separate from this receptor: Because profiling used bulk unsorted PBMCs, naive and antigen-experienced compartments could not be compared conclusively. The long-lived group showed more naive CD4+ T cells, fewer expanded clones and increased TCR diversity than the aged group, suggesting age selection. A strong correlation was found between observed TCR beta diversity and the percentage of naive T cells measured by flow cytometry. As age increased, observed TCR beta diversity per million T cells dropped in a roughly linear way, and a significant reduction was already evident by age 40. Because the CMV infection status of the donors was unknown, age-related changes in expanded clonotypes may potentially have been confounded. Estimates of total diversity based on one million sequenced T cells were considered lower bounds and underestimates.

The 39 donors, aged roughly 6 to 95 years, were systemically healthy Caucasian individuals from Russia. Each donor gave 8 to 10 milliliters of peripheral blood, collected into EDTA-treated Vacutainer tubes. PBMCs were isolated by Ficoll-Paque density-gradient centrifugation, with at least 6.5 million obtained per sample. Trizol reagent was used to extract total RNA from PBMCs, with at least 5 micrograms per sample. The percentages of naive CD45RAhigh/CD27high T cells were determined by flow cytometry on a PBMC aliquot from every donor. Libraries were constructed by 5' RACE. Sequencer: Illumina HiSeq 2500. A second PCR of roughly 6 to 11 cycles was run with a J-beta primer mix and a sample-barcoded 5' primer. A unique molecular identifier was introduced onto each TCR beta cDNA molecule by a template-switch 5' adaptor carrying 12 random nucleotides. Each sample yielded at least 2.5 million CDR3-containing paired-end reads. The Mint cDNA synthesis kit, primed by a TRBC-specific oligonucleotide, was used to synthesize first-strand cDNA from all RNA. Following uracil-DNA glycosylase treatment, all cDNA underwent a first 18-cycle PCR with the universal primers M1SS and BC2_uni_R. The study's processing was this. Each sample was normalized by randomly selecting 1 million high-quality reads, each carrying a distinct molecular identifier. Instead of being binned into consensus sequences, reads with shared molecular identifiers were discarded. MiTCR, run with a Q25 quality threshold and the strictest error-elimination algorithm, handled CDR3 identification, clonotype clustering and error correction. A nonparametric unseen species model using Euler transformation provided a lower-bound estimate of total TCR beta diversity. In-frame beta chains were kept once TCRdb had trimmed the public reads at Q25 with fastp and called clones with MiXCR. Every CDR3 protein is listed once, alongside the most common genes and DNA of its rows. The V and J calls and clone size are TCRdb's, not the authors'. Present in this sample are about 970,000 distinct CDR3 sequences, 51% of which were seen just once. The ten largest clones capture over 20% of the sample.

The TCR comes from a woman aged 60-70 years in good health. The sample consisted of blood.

This receptor has the CDR3 CADQKGNTIYF. The bases read TGTGCCGACCAGAAGGGAAACACCATATATTTT. The rearrangement joined TRBV12-3 or TRBV12-4 to TRBJ1-3; too little of a D gene remains to name it. The CDR3 numbers 11 residues from cysteine through phenylalanine. CDR3 DNA only is kept here, 33 bases in frame from base 1. The germline ends are 9 bases apart after V is trimmed by 11 bases and J by 4 bases.